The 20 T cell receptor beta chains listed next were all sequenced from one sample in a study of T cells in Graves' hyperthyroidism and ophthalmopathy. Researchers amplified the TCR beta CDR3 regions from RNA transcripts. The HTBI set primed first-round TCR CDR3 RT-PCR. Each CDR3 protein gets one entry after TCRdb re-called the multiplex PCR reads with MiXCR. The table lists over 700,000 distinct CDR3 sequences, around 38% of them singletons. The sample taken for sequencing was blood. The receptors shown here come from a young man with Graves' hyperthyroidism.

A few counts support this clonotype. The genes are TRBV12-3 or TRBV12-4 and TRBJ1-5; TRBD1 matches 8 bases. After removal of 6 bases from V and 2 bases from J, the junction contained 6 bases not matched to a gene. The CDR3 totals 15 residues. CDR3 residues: CASSQDRGRNQPQHF. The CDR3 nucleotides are TGTGCCAGCAGCCAAGACAGGGGACGCAATCAGCCCCAGCATTTT.

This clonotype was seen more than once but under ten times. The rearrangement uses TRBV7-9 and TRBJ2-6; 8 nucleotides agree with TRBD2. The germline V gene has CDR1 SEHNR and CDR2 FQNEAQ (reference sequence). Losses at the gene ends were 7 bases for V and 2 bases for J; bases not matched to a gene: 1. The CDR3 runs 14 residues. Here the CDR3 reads CASTGGPGANVLTF. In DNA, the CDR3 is TGTGCCAGCACGGGGGGGCCTGGGGCCAACGTCCTGACTTTC.

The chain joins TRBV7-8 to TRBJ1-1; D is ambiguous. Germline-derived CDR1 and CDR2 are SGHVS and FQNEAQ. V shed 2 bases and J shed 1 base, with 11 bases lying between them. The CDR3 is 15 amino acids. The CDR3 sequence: CASSLWRAENTEAFF. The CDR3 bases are TGTGCCAGCAGCTTATGGAGGGCTGAGAACACTGAAGCTTTCTTT.

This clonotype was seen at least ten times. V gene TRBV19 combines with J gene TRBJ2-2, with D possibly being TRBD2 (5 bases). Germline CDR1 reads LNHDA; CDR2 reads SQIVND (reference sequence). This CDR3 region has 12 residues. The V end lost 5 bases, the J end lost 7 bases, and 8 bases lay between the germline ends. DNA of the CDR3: TGTGCCAGTAGTGCCCGGGGCGGGGAGCTGTTTTTT. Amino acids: CASSARGGELFF. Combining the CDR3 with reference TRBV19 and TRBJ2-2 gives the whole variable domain DGGITQSPKYLFRKEGQNVTLSCEQNLNHDAMYWYRQDPGQGLRLIYYSQIVNDFQKGDIAEGYSVSREKKESFPLTVTSAQKNPTAFYLCASSARGGELFFGEGSRLTVL.

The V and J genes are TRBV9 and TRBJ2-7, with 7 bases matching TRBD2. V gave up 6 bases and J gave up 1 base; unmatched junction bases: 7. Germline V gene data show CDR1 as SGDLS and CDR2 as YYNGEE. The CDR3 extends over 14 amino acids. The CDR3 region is CASKRDYRSYEQYF. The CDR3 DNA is TGTGCCAGCAAGCGGGACTATCGATCCTACGAGCAGTACTTC.

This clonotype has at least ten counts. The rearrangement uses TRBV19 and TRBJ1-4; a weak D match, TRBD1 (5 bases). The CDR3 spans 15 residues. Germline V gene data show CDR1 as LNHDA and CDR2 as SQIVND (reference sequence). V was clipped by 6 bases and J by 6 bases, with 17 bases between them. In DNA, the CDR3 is TGTGCCAGTAGCTCTTTCGGGACTGATGATGAAAAACTGTTTTTT. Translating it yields CASSSFGTDDEKLFF.

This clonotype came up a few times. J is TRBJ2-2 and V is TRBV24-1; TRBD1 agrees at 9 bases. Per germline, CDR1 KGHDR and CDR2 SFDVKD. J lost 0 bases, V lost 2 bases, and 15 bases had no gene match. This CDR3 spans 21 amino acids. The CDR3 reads CATSDWPHGQGTGANTGELFF. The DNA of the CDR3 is TGTGCCACCAGTGATTGGCCCCACGGACAGGGGACGGGCGCGAACACCGGGGAGCTGTTTTTT.

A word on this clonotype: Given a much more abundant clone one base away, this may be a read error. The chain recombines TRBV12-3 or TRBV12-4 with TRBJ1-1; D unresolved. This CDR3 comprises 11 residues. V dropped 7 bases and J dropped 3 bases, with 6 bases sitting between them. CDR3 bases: TGTGCCAGCACCGTGGACACTGAAGCTTTCTTT. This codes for CASTVDTEAFF.

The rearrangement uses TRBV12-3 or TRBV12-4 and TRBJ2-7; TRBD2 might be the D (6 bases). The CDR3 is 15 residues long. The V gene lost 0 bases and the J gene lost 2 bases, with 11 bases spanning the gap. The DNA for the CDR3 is TGTGCCAGCAGTTTAGCGCGGGACCGGACCTACGAGCAGTACTTC. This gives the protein CASSLARDRTYEQYF.

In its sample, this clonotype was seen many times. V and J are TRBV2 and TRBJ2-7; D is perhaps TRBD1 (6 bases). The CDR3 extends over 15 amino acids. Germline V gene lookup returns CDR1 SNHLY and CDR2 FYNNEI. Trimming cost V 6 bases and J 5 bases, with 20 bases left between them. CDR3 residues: CASRKDSDSNDEQYF. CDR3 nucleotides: TGTGCCAGCAGGAAGGACTCGGACAGTAATGACGAGCAGTACTTC.

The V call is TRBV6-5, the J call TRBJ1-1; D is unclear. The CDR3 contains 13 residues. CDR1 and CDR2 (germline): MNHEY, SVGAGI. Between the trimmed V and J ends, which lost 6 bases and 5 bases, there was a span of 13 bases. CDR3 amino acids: CASSPLDYTEAFF. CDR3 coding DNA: TGTGCCAGCAGCCCTCTCGACTATACTGAAGCTTTCTTT.

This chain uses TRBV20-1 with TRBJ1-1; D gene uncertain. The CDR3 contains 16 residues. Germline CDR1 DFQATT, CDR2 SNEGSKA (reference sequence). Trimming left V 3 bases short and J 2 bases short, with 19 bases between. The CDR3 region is CSASGFPGGQNTEAFF. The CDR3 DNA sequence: TGCAGTGCTAGTGGTTTCCCTGGAGGTCAAAACACTGAAGCTTTCTTT.

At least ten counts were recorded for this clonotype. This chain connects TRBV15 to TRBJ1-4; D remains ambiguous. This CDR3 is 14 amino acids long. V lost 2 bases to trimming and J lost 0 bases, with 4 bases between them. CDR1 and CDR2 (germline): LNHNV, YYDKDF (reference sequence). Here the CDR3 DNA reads TGTGCCACCAGCAGATCCTCAACTAATGAAAAACTGTTTTTT. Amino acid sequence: CATSRSSTNEKLFF.

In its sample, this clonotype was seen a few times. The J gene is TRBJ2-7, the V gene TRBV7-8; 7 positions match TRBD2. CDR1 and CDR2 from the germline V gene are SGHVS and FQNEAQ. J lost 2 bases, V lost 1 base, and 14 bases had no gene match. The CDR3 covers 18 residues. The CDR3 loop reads CASSLGGPGGSVTYEQYF. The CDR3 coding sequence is TGTGCCAGCAGCTTAGGGGGACCTGGCGGGAGTGTTACCTACGAGCAGTACTTC.

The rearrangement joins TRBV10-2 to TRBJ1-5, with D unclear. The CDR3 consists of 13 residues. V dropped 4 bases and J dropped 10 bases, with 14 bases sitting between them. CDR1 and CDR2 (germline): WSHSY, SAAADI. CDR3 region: CASSGYNSRPQHF. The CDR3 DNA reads TGCGCCAGCAGTGGGTACAACTCGAGACCCCAGCATTTT.

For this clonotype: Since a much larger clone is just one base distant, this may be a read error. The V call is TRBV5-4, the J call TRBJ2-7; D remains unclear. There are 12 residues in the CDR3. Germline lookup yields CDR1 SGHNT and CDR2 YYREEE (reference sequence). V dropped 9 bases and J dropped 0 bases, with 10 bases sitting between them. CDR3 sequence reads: CAIDRGSYEQYF. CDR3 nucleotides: TGTGCCATCGACCGTGGCTCCTACGAGCAGTACTTC.

The CDR3 sequence: CASRIGGSNEKLFF. CDR3 DNA: TGCGCCAGCAGAATAGGTGGATCTAATGAAAAACTGTTTTTT. The chain carries TRBV5-1 and TRBJ1-4; D not resolved. Germline values: CDR1 SGHRS, CDR2 YFSETQ. This CDR3 region has 14 residues. V was shortened by 5 bases and J by 3 bases, with 11 bases between the two germline ends.

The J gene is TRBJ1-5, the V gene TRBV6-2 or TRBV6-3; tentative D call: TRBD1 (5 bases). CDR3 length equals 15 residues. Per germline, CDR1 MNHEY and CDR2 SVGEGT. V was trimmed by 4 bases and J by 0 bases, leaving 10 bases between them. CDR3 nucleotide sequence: TGTGCCAGCAGTTCGTCGGGGGATAGCAATCAGCCCCAGCATTTT. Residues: CASSSSGDSNQPQHF.

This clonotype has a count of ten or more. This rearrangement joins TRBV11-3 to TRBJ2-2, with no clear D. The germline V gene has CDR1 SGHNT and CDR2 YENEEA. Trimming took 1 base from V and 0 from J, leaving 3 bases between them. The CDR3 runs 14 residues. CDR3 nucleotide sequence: TGTGCCAGCAGCTTAGTCTCGAACACCGGGGAGCTGTTTTTT. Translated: CASSLVSNTGELFF.

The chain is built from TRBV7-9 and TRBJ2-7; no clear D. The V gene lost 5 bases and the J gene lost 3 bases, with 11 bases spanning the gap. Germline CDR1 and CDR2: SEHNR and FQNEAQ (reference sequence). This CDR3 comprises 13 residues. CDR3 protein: CASSQLDGYEQYF. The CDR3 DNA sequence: TGTGCCAGCAGCCAACTGGACGGCTACGAGCAGTACTTC.